Presented here are 11 T cell receptor beta chains from one specimen sequenced in a study of cytomegalovirus exposure and HLA in healthy donors. Profiled with immunoSEQ multiplex PCR; TCRdb holds only in-frame clones, not every one. The data hold 100,000 to 150,000 clones, with around 90% observed a single time. The specimen sequenced was PBMCs. All receptors come from a woman aged 18-29 years in good health and CMV-seronegative.

The chain recombines TRBV29-1 with TRBJ1-2, with a weak D call TRBD1 (5 bases). V shed 4 bases and J shed 2 bases, with 17 bases lying between them. The length of the CDR3 is 15 residues. Looked up from germline, CDR1 is SQVTM and CDR2 is ANQGSEA. This CDR3 reads CSVGRPQGLNYGYTF. For the CDR3, the DNA is TGCAGCGTTGGTAGGCCCCAGGGACTAAACTATGGCTACACCTTC.

The gene calls are TRBV6-1 and TRBJ1-2; 8 bases are shared with TRBD1. CDR1 and CDR2 (germline): MNHNS, SASEGT. The V gene end was trimmed by 2 bases and the J gene end by 4 bases; junction bases not matched to a gene: 6. The CDR3 is 15 amino acids. The CDR3 nucleotides read TGTGCCAGCAGTGAATATCCAGGGGGCATCTATGGCTACACCTTC. Its translation: CASSEYPGGIYGYTF.

The chain employs TRBV19 and TRBJ2-1, with 9 bases fitting TRBD2. Per germline, CDR1 LNHDA and CDR2 SQIVND (reference sequence). The CDR3 is 15 residues long. Trimming removed 7 bases from V and 2 bases from J; junction bases left unmatched: 6. This CDR3 reads CASTATSGAYNEQFF. The CDR3 region has the DNA TGTGCCAGTACCGCGACTAGCGGTGCCTACAATGAGCAGTTCTTC.

The rearrangement links TRBV28 to TRBJ1-5; TRBD1 aligns across 9 bases. The CDR3 extends over 16 amino acids. V lost 5 bases, J lost 5 bases, and 10 bases stayed unmatched. CDR1 and CDR2 from the germline V gene are MDHEN and SYDVKM. The CDR3 bases are TGTGCCAGCAGTAGAGGAGGGACAGGGAGCGATCAGCCCCAGCATTTT. Translating it yields CASSRGGTGSDQPQHF.

CDR3 DNA sequence: TGTGCCAGCAGCTCAGGGACTAGTAGATCACCCGGGGAGCTGTTTTTT. It translates to CASSSGTSRSPGELFF. The chain combines TRBV28 with TRBJ2-2; 8 bases align to TRBD2. The germline CDR1 and CDR2 sequences are MDHEN and SYDVKM. The CDR3 covers 16 residues. Trimming cost V 6 bases and J 6 bases; bases outside gene matches: 12.

V usage is TRBV6-5 and J usage is TRBJ2-7; 7 bases are shared with TRBD1. The CDR3 runs to 13 residues. Germline V gene lookup returns CDR1 MNHEY and CDR2 SVGAGI. Losses at the gene ends were 6 bases for V and 0 bases for J; bases not matched to a gene: 2. Here the CDR3 DNA reads TGTGCCAGCAGCCCAGGGGGCTCCTACGAGCAGTACTTC. The encoded protein is CASSPGGSYEQYF.

This clone was detected a few times. The gene calls are TRBV18 and TRBJ1-5, with D maybe TRBD1 (5 bases). Trimming removed 6 bases from V and 5 bases from J, with 11 bases in between. CDR3 length: 13 residues. Germline assignment: CDR1 KGHSH and CDR2 LQKENI. CDR3 DNA sequence: TGTGCCAGCTCCCCGGGGGGAGATCAGCCCCAGCATTTT. Translated, it gives CASSPGGDQPQHF.

The chain links TRBV28 to TRBJ1-1; 7 bases agree with TRBD1. V shed 10 bases, J shed 5 bases, and the junction held 4 bases outside the gene matches. CDR1 MDHEN and CDR2 SYDVKM come from the germline V gene. This CDR3 has 11 residues. The CDR3 DNA sequence: TGTGCCACCGCACAGGGGACTGAAGCTTTCTTT. It specifies CATAQGTEAFF.

The chain is built from TRBV10-3 and TRBJ1-3, with 7 bases identical to TRBD1. The length of the CDR3 is 14 residues. V gave up 5 bases and J gave up 2 bases; unmatched junction bases: 3. Germline V gives CDR1 ENHRY, CDR2 SYGVKD. The CDR3 coding sequence is TGTGCCATCAGTAGACAGGGAGCTGGAAACACCATATATTTT. Translation gives CAISRQGAGNTIYF.

The chain couples TRBV29-1 to TRBJ2-1, with D perhaps TRBD1 (6 bases). CDR1 and CDR2 from the germline V gene are SQVTM and ANQGSEA. The CDR3 loop spans 13 amino acids. With 6 bases removed from V and 5 bases from J, the gap between germline ends came to 14 bases. For the CDR3, the DNA is TGCAGCGTATACAGGGTGCGGGACAATGAGCAGTTCTTC. It codes for CSVYRVRDNEQFF.

The chain uses TRBV7-3 and TRBJ2-2, with TRBD1 matching 8 bases. V gave up 10 bases and J gave up 5 bases; unmatched junction bases: 9. CDR1 SGHTA and CDR2 FQGTGA come from the germline V gene. The CDR3 runs to 14 residues. The CDR3 bases are TGTGCCACCCGCCCAGGGGGCCGGACCGGGGAGCTGTTTTTT. Translation: CATRPGGRTGELFF.